This T cell receptor (beta chain) originates from a study of blood T cell repertoires in COVID-19. Study at large: T cells, B-cell-depleted T cells, or PBMCs supplied cDNA or gDNA.

As originally analysed: Reference gene primer amplification gave estimated nucleated cell counts. Measured with immunoSEQ multiplex PCR; TCRdb has only the in-frame clones, and not every one. Clone size and V and J calls were adopted from that table, with D and trimming inferred from the DNA. This table holds 250,000 to 300,000 clones, roughly nine tenths found once. CDR1 is LGHDT and CDR2 is YNNKEL in the germline V gene (reference sequence). This CDR3 region has 15 residues. J was trimmed by 3 bases and V by 1 base; bases with no gene match: 2. The TCR comes from a woman in her fifties or sixties who had recovered from COVID-19. The chain carries TRBV3-1 (or the pseudogene TRBV3-2) and TRBJ2-7, with TRBD2 identical over 11 bases. Sequenced sample: peripheral blood. In DNA, the CDR3 is TGTGCCAGCAGCCAAGCGCTAGCGGGAGGCTACGAGCAGTACTTC. It translates to CASSQALAGGYEQYF.